This passage covers 24 T cell receptor beta chains from one sample sequenced in a study of T-cell memory formation after mild COVID-19. TCRdb re-analysed the 5' RACE reads in MiXCR, keeping a single row per CDR3 protein. The top ten hold roughly 7.8% of the sample, which has 580,000 or so distinct CDR3 sequences, around a sixth seen once. The sequenced sample consisted of PBMCs or a T cell subset sorted from them (not recorded which). The receptor source for this set is an adult woman who had mild COVID-19 (a few samples of this study predate the infection). Cell type and time point are not known.

This rearrangement joins TRBV20-1 to TRBJ2-7; D may be TRBD1 (6 bases). The CDR3 extends over 14 amino acids. Deletions cut 5 bases from V and 0 bases from J, with 14 bases between. Germline CDR1 DFQATT, CDR2 SNEGSKA (reference sequence). The CDR3 reads CSAETGRSSYEQYF. The CDR3 region has the DNA TGCAGTGCTGAGACAGGAAGGAGCTCCTACGAGCAGTACTTC.

The chain links TRBV7-9 to TRBJ2-5; D is tentatively TRBD1 or TRBD2 (7 bases each). V was pared by 6 bases and J by 5 bases, with 19 bases between. CDR1 is SEHNR, CDR2 FQNEAQ, per germline (reference sequence). This CDR3 region has 15 residues. CDR3 bases: TGTGCCAGCAGTCCTAGCGGAGGGGGCGTGGAGACCCAGTACTTC. Its translation: CASSPSGGGVETQYF. The variable domain in full, completed from reference TRBV7-9 and TRBJ2-5, reads DTGVSQNPRHKITKRGQNVTFRCDPISEHNRLYWYRQTLGQGPEFLTYFQNEAQLEKSRLLSDRFSAERPKGSFSTLEIQRTEQGDSAMYLCASSPSGGGVETQYFGPGTRLLVL.

This clonotype was observed a few times. The chain combines TRBV29-1 with TRBJ2-2, with 7 bases that match TRBD1. The CDR3 is made up of 16 amino acids. V shed 5 bases and J 0 bases; nucleotides not matched to a gene: 9. CDR1 SQVTM and CDR2 ANQGSEA come from the germline V gene. CDR3 sequence reads: CSVTKRQGPNTGELFF. The CDR3 region has the DNA TGCAGCGTTACAAAGAGACAGGGTCCGAACACCGGGGAGCTGTTTTTT.

This chain connects TRBV30 to TRBJ2-1, with TRBD2 identical over 12 bases. The CDR3 extends over 14 amino acids. Germline CDR1 GTSNPN, CDR2 SVGIG (reference sequence). Trimming took 1 base from V and 8 from J; bases not matched to a gene: 3. The DNA of the CDR3 is TGTGCCTGGAGTGGGACTAGCGGGAAGGATGAGCAGTTCTTC. It encodes CAWSGTSGKDEQFF.

V usage is TRBV30 and J usage is TRBJ1-5; D ambiguous. Per the germline V gene, CDR1 is GTSNPN and CDR2 is SVGIG (reference sequence). The V end lost 4 bases, the J end lost 2 bases, and 6 bases lay between the germline ends. The CDR3 totals 12 residues. The CDR3 DNA reads TGTGCCTGGACACTGGGCAATCAGCCCCAGCATTTT. Translating it yields CAWTLGNQPQHF.

The chain links TRBV10-2 to TRBJ1-1, with D unresolved. V lost 11 bases to trimming and J lost 0 bases, with 19 bases between them. CDR3 length: 15 residues. The germline V gene has CDR1 WSHSY and CDR2 SAAADI. This chain's CDR3 is CAAASTGLLNTEAFF. DNA for the CDR3: TGCGCCGCCGCATCTACCGGGCTCTTGAACACTGAAGCTTTCTTT.

This clonotype was found many times. This chain joins TRBV27 and TRBJ2-7; unclear D gene. This CDR3 comprises 13 residues. Looked up from germline, CDR1 is MNHEY and CDR2 is SMNVEV (reference sequence). The V end lost 0 bases, the J end lost 7 bases, and 10 bases lay between the germline ends. The CDR3 sequence: CASSLSSPFEQYF. The CDR3 DNA is TGTGCCAGCAGTTTATCCTCCCCCTTTGAGCAGTACTTC.

This clonotype was detected many times. The chain combines TRBV5-5 with TRBJ2-1; D is uncertain. V lost 0 bases to trimming and J lost 0 bases, with 7 bases between them. The germline V gene has CDR1 SGHKS and CDR2 YYEKEE (reference sequence). This CDR3 region has 15 residues. The CDR3 DNA reads TGTGCCAGCAGCTTGGCTGTGAGCTCCTACAATGAGCAGTTCTTC. Residues: CASSLAVSSYNEQFF.

The gene calls are TRBV6-2 or TRBV6-3 and TRBJ2-7, with 9 bases lining up with TRBD2. The CDR3 extends over 15 amino acids. Germline V gene sequence: CDR1 MNHEY, CDR2 SVGEGT. After removal of 2 bases from V and 3 bases from J, the junction contained 5 bases not matched to a gene. CDR3 bases: TGTGCCAGCAGTTACGCTAGCGGGGACGACTACGAGCAGTACTTC. Its protein is CASSYASGDDYEQYF.

V is TRBV5-5 and J is TRBJ1-1; the D gene is possibly TRBD1 (6 bases). The CDR3 has 19 amino acids. Germline V gene data show CDR1 as SGHKS and CDR2 as YYEKEE (reference sequence). Trimming left V 4 bases short and J 0 bases short, with 25 bases between. The CDR3 DNA reads as TGTGCCAGCAGCCCCGGGGATAGGTCCGGCAGGGGCATGAACACTGAAGCTTTCTTT. Amino acid sequence: CASSPGDRSGRGMNTEAFF.

The chain links TRBV28 to TRBJ1-2, with a weak D call TRBD1 (6 bases). The CDR3 extends over 15 amino acids. Germline CDR1 reads MDHEN; CDR2 reads SYDVKM. Trimming left V 10 bases short and J 4 bases short, with 22 bases between. The CDR3 sequence is CATKPGALAGYGYTF. CDR3 bases: TGTGCCACCAAACCGGGGGCCCTAGCGGGCTATGGCTACACCTTC.

This clonotype was counted between two and nine times. The chain combines TRBV7-9 with TRBJ2-1, with D possibly called TRBD1 or TRBD2 (6 bases each). V lost 1 base and J 7 bases, leaving 17 bases between the germline ends. CDR1 and CDR2 from the germline V gene are SEHNR and FQNEAQ (reference sequence). CDR3 length: 16 residues. DNA for the CDR3: TGTGCCAGCAGCTTAGACCAGGCAGGGGCGGGGAATGAGCAGTTCTTC. This codes for CASSLDQAGAGNEQFF. The whole variable domain, filled in from reference TRBV7-9 and TRBJ2-1, reads DTGVSQNPRHKITKRGQNVTFRCDPISEHNRLYWYRQTLGQGPEFLTYFQNEAQLEKSRLLSDRFSAERPKGSFSTLEIQRTEQGDSAMYLCASSLDQAGAGNEQFFGPGTRLTVL.

This chain links TRBV27 with TRBJ1-5; the D is unclear. The CDR3 is 14 residues long. The V end lost 5 bases, the J end lost 0 bases, and 8 bases lay between the germline ends. The germline V gene has CDR1 MNHEY and CDR2 SMNVEV (reference sequence). CDR3 sequence: CASSDLSSNQPQHF. The CDR3 region has the DNA TGTGCCAGCAGTGATTTAAGTAGCAATCAGCCCCAGCATTTT.

This clonotype was seen only a few times. The V call is TRBV20-1, the J call TRBJ2-3, with 9 bases lining up with TRBD2. The trim removed 6 bases at V and 6 bases at J, leaving 13 bases unmatched. This CDR3 is built from 15 residues. The V gene's germline CDR1 is DFQATT and CDR2 SNEGSKA (reference sequence). The CDR3 protein is CSALITGTSSDTQYF. In DNA form, the CDR3 reads TGCAGTGCCCTCATCACCGGGACTAGCTCCGATACGCAGTATTTT.

The chain combines TRBV3-1 with TRBJ2-1; D is unresolved. Trimming took off 7 bases at V and 1 base at J, with 17 bases between the two ends. The CDR3 extends over 16 amino acids. Germline V gene lookup returns CDR1 LGHDT and CDR2 YNNKEL (reference sequence). CDR3 region: CASTSTVGVSYNEQFF. The CDR3, as DNA: TGTGCCAGCACCTCCACCGTTGGCGTTTCCTACAATGAGCAGTTCTTC.

V is TRBV29-1 and J is TRBJ2-7; D is perhaps TRBD1 or TRBD2 (5 bases each). Germline V gene lookup returns CDR1 SQVTM and CDR2 ANQGSEA. This CDR3 contains 15 residues. V was cut by 3 bases and J by 3 bases, with 18 bases left in between. The chain's CDR3 is CSVESEGQKSYEQYF. CDR3 bases: TGCAGCGTTGAGTCTGAGGGGCAAAAAAGCTACGAGCAGTACTTC.

This chain connects TRBV2 to TRBJ2-4; perhaps TRBD2 as D (5 bases). Trimming removed 4 bases at V and 3 bases at J, with 10 bases between. Germline V gene data show CDR1 as SNHLY and CDR2 as FYNNEI. The CDR3 length is 14 residues. The CDR3 coding sequence is TGTGCCAGCAGTGGGCAAGAGGGCAAAAACATTCAGTACTTC. The encoded protein is CASSGQEGKNIQYF.

In its sample, this clonotype was seen a few times. V is TRBV3-1 and J is TRBJ1-2; D remains ambiguous. V shed 0 bases and J shed 3 bases, with 11 bases lying between them. There are 15 residues in the CDR3. Germline loops: CDR1 LGHDT, CDR2 YNNKEL (reference sequence). CDR3 protein: CASSQDPEADYGYTF. The CDR3 region has the DNA TGTGCCAGCAGCCAAGATCCAGAGGCGGACTATGGCTACACCTTC.

This clonotype was observed a few times. The V call is TRBV4-2, the J call TRBJ2-7, with 8 bases lining up with TRBD1. Germline assignment: CDR1 LGHNA and CDR2 YNFKEQ. V lost 1 base, J lost 4 bases, and 6 bases stayed unmatched. The CDR3 length is 15 residues. This CDR3 is CASSQGTGSGYEQYF. In DNA form, the CDR3 reads TGTGCCAGCAGCCAAGGGACAGGGTCTGGTTACGAGCAGTACTTC.

The chain uses TRBV9 and TRBJ1-1; D may be TRBD1 (6 bases). The V end lost 6 bases, the J end lost 1 base, and 19 bases lay between the germline ends. The CDR3 is 16 amino acids. Germline CDR1 and CDR2: SGDLS and YYNGEE. CDR3 sequence reads: CASNKGVGGWNTEAFF. In DNA form, the CDR3 reads TGTGCCAGCAACAAAGGAGTGGGGGGCTGGAACACTGAAGCTTTCTTT.

The rearrangement joins TRBV25-1 to TRBJ2-6, with 10 positions matching TRBD1. The germline V gene encodes CDR1 MGHDK and CDR2 SYGVNS. The CDR3 spans 20 residues. J gave up 0 bases and V 5 bases, and 13 bases lay outside the gene matches. The CDR3 DNA reads TGTGCCAGCAGTTCGAGTTGGGACAGGGGAGAAAACTCTGGGGCCAACGTCCTGACTTTC. Translating gives CASSSSWDRGENSGANVLTF.

This chain connects TRBV24-1 to TRBJ2-1, with 12 bases aligning to TRBD2. The CDR3 has 16 amino acids. Germline assignment: CDR1 KGHDR and CDR2 SFDVKD. The V gene end was trimmed by 5 bases and the J gene end by 5 bases; junction bases not matched to a gene: 6. The CDR3, as DNA: TGTGCCACCAGTGCCGTGACTAGCGGGAGAGACAATGAGCAGTTCTTC. Its protein product is CATSAVTSGRDNEQFF.

This sequence joins TRBV7-2 and TRBJ1-1, with D possibly being TRBD1 (5 bases). Deletions cut 5 bases from V and 1 base from J, with 14 bases between. This CDR3 comprises 15 residues. The germline V gene encodes CDR1 SGHTA and CDR2 FQGNSA. This CDR3 is CASSTRSGTNTEAFF. The CDR3 region has the DNA TGTGCCAGCAGCACACGATCAGGGACGAACACTGAAGCTTTCTTT.

The chain uses TRBV6-5 and TRBJ2-5; 10 bases are a match to TRBD1. V shed 6 bases and J 4 bases; nucleotides not matched to a gene: 17. CDR1 is MNHEY and CDR2 is SVGAGI in the germline V gene. The CDR3 runs to 18 residues. Written as DNA, the CDR3 is TGTGCCAGCAGACGATACGGACAGGGGGTTACCCTTGTAGAGACCCAGTACTTC. It yields the protein CASRRYGQGVTLVETQYF.